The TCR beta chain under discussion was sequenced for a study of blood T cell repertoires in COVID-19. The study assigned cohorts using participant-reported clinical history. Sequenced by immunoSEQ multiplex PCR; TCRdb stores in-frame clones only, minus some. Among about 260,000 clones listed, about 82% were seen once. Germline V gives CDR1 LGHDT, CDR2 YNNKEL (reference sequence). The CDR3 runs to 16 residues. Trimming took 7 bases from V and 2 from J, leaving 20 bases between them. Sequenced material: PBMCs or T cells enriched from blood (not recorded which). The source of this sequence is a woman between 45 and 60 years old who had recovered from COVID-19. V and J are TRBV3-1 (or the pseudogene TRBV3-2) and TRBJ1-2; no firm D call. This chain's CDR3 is CASTISGSARNYGYTF. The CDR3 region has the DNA TGTGCCAGCACGATCTCGGGGTCTGCGAGGAACTATGGCTACACCTTC.